This TCR beta chain derives from a study of T cells expressing NK-cell markers. Findings of the study overall: Whether the expanded NKG2C+ T cell clones recognized HCMV remained unclear.

Reprocessing the 5' RACE reads, TCRdb reports a single entry for every CDR3 protein and omits DNA. Its table records approximately 380,000 distinct CDR3 sequences. Notes on this clonotype: What it binds is unknown.

This CDR3 region has 11 residues. Germline CDR1 reads LGHNT; CDR2 reads FRNRAP. The sample comprised blood T cells: a sorted CD56 or NKG2C T cell subset, CD4+ or CD8+ T cells, or bulk PBMC T cells (not recorded which). The origin of this receptor is a man aged 18-75 years in good health. V gene TRBV12-5 combines with J gene TRBJ2-4. CDR3 amino acids: CASGLGDIQYF.